Below, 27 T cell receptor beta chains from the same sample are listed, as sequenced in a study of radiation and T cells in renal cell carcinoma. Time point: blood 4 weeks post-SBRT, at nephrectomy. The treatment here: 15 Gy SBRT to primary tumor, nephrectomy 4 weeks later. Using immunoSEQ multiplex PCR, the repertoire was profiled, and TCRdb retains in-frame clones only, with some absent. The table records about 140,000 clones, 65% to 90% of them present only once. The sequencing here drew on blood, taken from a patient whose treatment included radiotherapy and nephrectomy. All receptors come from a woman between 45 and 65 years old with renal cell carcinoma.

V usage is TRBV2 and J usage is TRBJ2-1; 10 bases line up with TRBD2. The CDR3 contains 14 residues. The V gene's germline CDR1 is SNHLY and CDR2 FYNNEI. V gave up 7 bases and J gave up 2 bases; unmatched junction bases: 2. CDR3 residues: CASTLAGAYNEQFF. CDR3 nucleotide sequence: TGTGCCAGCACTCTAGCGGGAGCCTACAATGAGCAGTTCTTC.

The chain carries TRBV10-3 and TRBJ1-2; a possible D gene is TRBD1 (6 bases). V dropped 7 bases and J dropped 4 bases, with 13 bases sitting between them. Germline V gene lookup returns CDR1 ENHRY and CDR2 SYGVKD. This CDR3 is built from 13 residues. The CDR3: CAITPGEGYGYTF. As DNA, the CDR3 is TGTGCCATCACCCCAGGGGAGGGCTATGGCTACACCTTC.

The chain recombines TRBV7-8 with TRBJ1-1; maybe TRBD1 (6 bases). V was pared by 5 bases and J by 4 bases, with 20 bases between. This CDR3 has 16 amino acids. Germline V gives CDR1 SGHVS, CDR2 FQNEAQ. CDR3 bases: TGTGCCAGCAGCCCTCCCCCTTGGACAGTGGGCACTGAAGCTTTCTTT. It is translated as CASSPPPWTVGTEAFF.

The chain combines TRBV10-3 with TRBJ1-1, with D perhaps matching TRBD1 (6 bases). V lost 5 bases, J lost 1 base, and 20 bases lay in between. The CDR3 has 17 residues. Per the germline V gene, CDR1 is ENHRY and CDR2 is SYGVKD. The CDR3 nucleotides are TGTGCCATCAGTCCGAGAGGGGGTGGCAGGGGGAACACTGAAGCTTTCTTT. It encodes CAISPRGGGRGNTEAFF.

The rearrangement uses TRBV7-9 and TRBJ1-1; D is uncertain. The CDR3 has 13 amino acids. V gave up 5 bases and J gave up 3 bases, with 10 bases separating them. CDR1 is SEHNR, CDR2 FQNEAQ, per germline (reference sequence). CDR3 loop: CASSPAWDTEAFF. The CDR3, as DNA: TGTGCCAGCAGCCCCGCGTGGGACACTGAAGCTTTCTTT.

The chain uses TRBV6-6 and TRBJ2-6; 8 bases align to TRBD1. This CDR3 region has 16 residues. Germline V lookup: CDR1 MNHNY, CDR2 SVGAGI (reference sequence). V lost 8 bases to trimming and J lost 2 bases; unmatched junction nucleotides: 8. CDR3 sequence: CASVDRGGTGANVLTF. For the CDR3, the DNA is TGTGCCAGCGTAGACAGGGGAGGTACTGGGGCCAACGTCCTGACTTTC.

The V and J genes are TRBV9 and TRBJ2-5; the D call may be TRBD1 or TRBD2 (6 bases each). Germline V gene data show CDR1 as SGDLS and CDR2 as YYNGEE. The V and J ends lost 4 bases and 4 bases respectively, with 14 bases between them. The CDR3 consists of 14 residues. CDR3 sequence: CASSLTGGGETQYF. In nucleotides, the CDR3 is TGTGCCAGCAGCCTAACTGGAGGGGGAGAGACCCAGTACTTC.

The chain couples TRBV5-6 to TRBJ2-1, with 9 bases fitting TRBD1. Germline loops: CDR1 SGHDT, CDR2 YYEEEE. V lost 3 bases and J lost 11; bases outside the gene matches: 6. The CDR3 sequence is 13 residues long. The CDR3 nucleotides are TGTGCCAGCAGCTACCGGGACAGGGCTAAGCAGTTCTTC. It translates to CASSYRDRAKQFF.

The chain combines TRBV5-1 with TRBJ1-1, with 8 bases that match TRBD1. This CDR3 is built from 14 residues. Trimming took 4 bases from V and 5 from J; bases not matched to a gene: 7. Germline-derived CDR1 and CDR2 are SGHRS and YFSETQ. CDR3 nucleotides: TGCGCCAGCAGCCTAACAGGGGGGTGGACTGAAGCTTTCTTT. It codes for CASSLTGGWTEAFF.

The CDR3 nucleotides are TGTGCCAGCAGCCCGGAAGCGGGAGGAGGGACAGATACGCAGTATTTT. Its translation is CASSPEAGGGTDTQYF. The chain couples TRBV9 to TRBJ2-3; 9 nucleotides match TRBD2. Trimming removed 4 bases from V and 3 bases from J; junction bases left unmatched: 9. The germline CDR1 and CDR2 sequences are SGDLS and YYNGEE. This CDR3 region has 16 residues. Variable domain in full (rest from reference TRBV9 and TRBJ2-3): DSGVTQTPKHLITATGQRVTLRCSPRSGDLSVYWYQQSLDQGLQFLIQYYNGEERAKGNILERFSAQQFPDLHSELNLSSLELGDSALYFCASSPEAGGGTDTQYFGPGTRLTVL.

The chain links TRBV7-2 to TRBJ2-7; the D is unclear. Trimming removed 5 bases from V and 5 bases from J, with 16 bases in between. This CDR3 spans 14 amino acids. In germline, CDR1 is SGHTA, CDR2 FQGNSA. CDR3 in amino acids: CASSQPGLVDEQYF. CDR3 nucleotide sequence: TGTGCCAGCAGCCAACCGGGCTTAGTGGACGAGCAGTACTTC.

The chain recombines TRBV7-2 with TRBJ1-4; D possibly corresponds to TRBD1 (5 bases). Germline V gives CDR1 SGHTA, CDR2 FQGNSA. The CDR3 covers 14 residues. Trimming removed 2 bases at V and 7 bases at J, with 11 bases between. CDR3 DNA sequence: TGTGCCAGCAGCTTACAGGGTTTGACTGAAAAACTGTTTTTT. Its protein product is CASSLQGLTEKLFF. The full variable domain, rest sourced from reference TRBV7-2 and TRBJ1-4, is GAGVSQSPSNKVTEKGKDVELRCDPISGHTALYWYRQSLGQGLEFLIYFQGNSAPDKSGLPSDRFSAERTGGSVSTLTIQRTQQEDSAVYLCASSLQGLTEKLFFGSGTQLSVL.

The rearrangement uses TRBV5-4 and TRBJ1-5; 11 positions match TRBD1. CDR3 length: 17 residues. Germline CDR1 reads SGHNT; CDR2 reads YYREEE (reference sequence). V lost 2 bases and J lost 2; bases outside the gene matches: 6. CDR3 in DNA: TGTGCCAGCAGCTTAGGGACAGGGGGAACGGGCAATCAGCCCCAGCATTTT. Protein sequence: CASSLGTGGTGNQPQHF. Filled out from reference TRBV5-4 and TRBJ1-5, the complete variable domain reads ETGVTQSPTHLIKTRGQQVTLRCSSQSGHNTVSWYQQALGQGPQFIFQYYREEENGRGNFPPRFSGLQFPNYSSELNVNALELDDSALYLCASSLGTGGTGNQPQHFGDGTRLSIL.

The chain combines TRBV12-5 with TRBJ2-3, with D perhaps given as TRBD1 or TRBD2 (6 bases each). CDR1 is LGHNT, CDR2 FRNRAP, per germline. The CDR3 is 15 residues long. The V gene lost 6 bases and the J gene lost 4 bases, with 17 bases spanning the gap. CDR3 amino acids: CASGPGRDTADTQYF. CDR3 sequence (DNA): TGTGCTAGTGGCCCGGGGCGGGACACTGCAGATACGCAGTATTTT.

This clone was detected only a few times. The rearrangement links TRBV10-1 to TRBJ1-1; D perhaps matches TRBD1 (5 bases). Trimming removed 4 bases from V and 3 bases from J, with 12 bases in between. This CDR3 spans 14 amino acids. Germline CDR1 WNHNN, CDR2 SYGVQD (reference sequence). CDR3 in amino acids: CASSGGVADTEAFF. DNA for the CDR3: TGCGCCAGCAGTGGAGGGGTCGCGGACACTGAAGCTTTCTTT.

The genes are TRBV7-2 and TRBJ1-1; D may be TRBD1 (6 bases). This CDR3 contains 16 residues. In germline, CDR1 is SGHTA, CDR2 FQGNSA. Trimming stripped 4 bases from V and 0 bases from J, with 15 bases between. CDR3 sequence: CASSSPGGLMNTEAFF. Here the CDR3 DNA reads TGTGCCAGCAGCTCCCCGGGGGGGCTGATGAACACTGAAGCTTTCTTT.

The rearrangement joins TRBV7-3 to TRBJ2-2; D may be TRBD1 (6 bases). Germline V gene sequence: CDR1 SGHTA, CDR2 FQGTGA. This CDR3 is built from 15 residues. V dropped 5 bases and J dropped 4 bases, with 14 bases sitting between them. For the CDR3, the DNA is TGTGCCAGCAGCCAAGGGACATCTAGCACCGGGGAGCTGTTTTTT. It yields the protein CASSQGTSSTGELFF.

The V and J genes are TRBV10-2 and TRBJ2-2, with 7 bases fitting TRBD2. Per the germline V gene, CDR1 is WSHSY and CDR2 is SAAADI. Trimming at V came to 7 bases and at J to 4 bases, leaving 6 bases not matched to a gene. This CDR3 has 14 residues. CDR3 region: CASTSSGGTGELFF. The CDR3 DNA follows: TGCGCCAGCACTTCCTCGGGAGGCACCGGGGAGCTGTTTTTT.

V usage is TRBV19 and J usage is TRBJ2-3; the D call may be TRBD1 or TRBD2 (5 bases each). The CDR3 sequence is 15 residues long. CDR1 LNHDA and CDR2 SQIVND come from the germline V gene (reference sequence). V was clipped by 6 bases and J by 3 bases, with 16 bases between them. CDR3 sequence: CASRQTEGVTDTQYF. The CDR3 nucleotides are TGTGCCAGTAGACAGACAGAGGGAGTAACAGATACGCAGTATTTT.

The J gene is TRBJ1-1, the V gene TRBV4-1, with 10 bases lining up with TRBD1. Per germline, CDR1 MGHRA and CDR2 YSYEKL. The CDR3 runs 14 residues. V shed 2 bases and J 5 bases; nucleotides not matched to a gene: 2. The CDR3, as DNA: TGCGCCAGCAGCCAACGGACAGGGGGGACTGAAGCTTTCTTT. It codes for CASSQRTGGTEAFF.

The gene calls are TRBV6-5 and TRBJ1-2; D is possibly TRBD1 (5 bases). The V end lost 7 bases, the J end lost 5 bases, and 17 bases lay between the germline ends. The germline CDR1 and CDR2 sequences are MNHEY and SVGAGI. This CDR3 has 14 residues. CDR3 in amino acids: CASTGNRDFYGYTF. CDR3 nucleotide sequence: TGTGCCAGCACTGGCAACCGGGACTTTTATGGCTACACCTTC.

Remarks on this clone: Other DNA sequences in this specimen translate into the identical CDR3. The chain combines TRBV10-3 with TRBJ1-3; D remains unclear. Trimming cost V 9 bases and J 0 bases, with 6 bases left between them. Looked up from germline, CDR1 is ENHRY and CDR2 is SYGVKD. The CDR3 contains 12 residues. CDR3 bases: TGTGCCATAATGAGCTCTGGAAACACCATATATTTT. This sequence encodes CAIMSSGNTIYF.

The chain links TRBV10-1 to TRBJ2-2; tentatively, D is TRBD2 (6 bases). Germline V gene lookup returns CDR1 WNHNN and CDR2 SYGVQD (reference sequence). The V end was cut by 4 bases, the J end by 5 bases, with 11 bases between. This CDR3 is 14 amino acids long. CDR3 coding DNA: TGCGCCAGCAGTGTTGCGGGGAGTACCGGGGAGCTGTTTTTT. Its translation is CASSVAGSTGELFF.

The V and J genes are TRBV6-6 and TRBJ2-7; weak D call: TRBD2 (5 bases). Germline CDR1 reads MNHNY; CDR2 reads SVGAGI (reference sequence). This CDR3 has 13 residues. Between the trimmed V and J ends, which lost 8 bases and 3 bases, there was a span of 14 bases. The CDR3 DNA follows: TGTGCCAGCGGTCGGGATACCTTCTACGAGCAGTACTTC. Protein product: CASGRDTFYEQYF.

The rearrangement links TRBV27 to TRBJ1-2; 9 bases map to TRBD1. Trimming at V came to 0 bases and at J to 5 bases, leaving 7 bases not matched to a gene. The CDR3 contains 16 residues. Per the germline V gene, CDR1 is MNHEY and CDR2 is SMNVEV (reference sequence). CDR3 nucleotides: TGTGCCAGCAGTTTATCGCGGACAGGGGAAGGGTATGGCTACACCTTC. Protein: CASSLSRTGEGYGYTF.

V and J are TRBV9 and TRBJ2-7; D not resolved. The ends were cut back, 0 bases at V and 0 bases at J, with 7 bases in the middle. This CDR3 spans 14 amino acids. Per the germline V gene, CDR1 is SGDLS and CDR2 is YYNGEE. This CDR3 reads CASSVEASSYEQYF. In DNA, the CDR3 is TGTGCCAGCAGCGTAGAGGCTAGCTCCTACGAGCAGTACTTC.

The chain links TRBV12-5 to TRBJ2-1, with D perhaps matching TRBD1 (6 bases). Germline CDR1 LGHNT, CDR2 FRNRAP. The CDR3 has 11 amino acids. Deletions cut 6 bases from V and 11 bases from J, with 11 bases between. CDR3 loop: CASGITGKQFF. In DNA form, the CDR3 reads TGTGCTAGTGGAATTACAGGGAAGCAGTTCTTC.